This TCR beta chain was found in a study of cytomegalovirus exposure and HLA in healthy donors. Study observations and caveats: Earlier analysis yielded a pattern in which most TCR beta V segments were productive about 90% or about 30% of the time. Using a false discovery rate of 0.05, a later analysis showed that fewer than 20,000 TCR beta sequences were associated with HLA alleles.

Both 60 Vbeta primers and 13 Jbeta primers went into the PCR. The table came from immunoSEQ multiplex PCR; TCRdb's copy has only in-frame clones and leaves some out. The top ten hold 4% of the sample, which has fewer than 110,000 clones, 60% to 85% seen once. Trimming cost V 3 bases and J 8 bases, with 15 bases left between them. CDR1 SGHRS and CDR2 YFSETQ come from the germline V gene. CDR3 length equals 14 residues. Details on this clone: Its antigen is unknown.

The sample comprised PBMCs. V is TRBV5-1 and J is TRBJ2-4; D uncertain. The sequence derives from a man aged 45-60 years in good health and CMV-seropositive. CDR3 loop: CASSSGPQAHIQYF. The CDR3 region has the DNA TGCGCCAGCAGCTCTGGGCCCCAGGCGCACATTCAGTACTTC.